This T cell receptor (beta chain) came from a study of T-cell reconstitution after alpha-beta-depleted transplantation in children. V was trimmed by 5 bases and J by 0 bases, leaving 20 bases between them. There are 18 residues in the CDR3. The sample holds many counts of this clonotype. Unique molecular identifiers were incorporated during preparation of the TCRbeta library. MiXCR, applied by TCRdb to the PCR reads, yields one record per CDR3 protein. The data contain some 200,000 distinct CDR3 sequences, about 14% of them singletons. The specimen was PBMCs from the stem cell graft donor, collected from the stem cell graft. J is TRBJ1-3 and V is TRBV12-3 or TRBV12-4; maybe TRBD1 (6 bases). The TCR comes from a human donor who donated a stem cell graft to a child with acute lymphoblastic leukemia. The chain's CDR3 is CASSGGLGTYHSGNTIYF. Written as DNA, the CDR3 is TGTGCCAGCAGTGGGGGACTTGGGACATATCACTCTGGAAACACCATATATTTT.